This TCR beta chain derives from a study of T-cell memory formation after mild COVID-19. Whole-study findings and limits: A subset of responding clones appeared in pre-infection memory, suggesting cross-reactive memory joined.

The germline gives CDR1 SEHNR, CDR2 FQNEAQ (reference sequence). V was trimmed by 3 bases and J by 0 bases, leaving 9 bases between them. CDR3 length: 16 residues. MiXCR was run by TCRdb on the 5' RACE reads, yielding one entry per CDR3 protein. The table records about 160,000 distinct CDR3 sequences, 31% of them present only once. This clonotype has just a few counts. Antigen specificity is unknown. The source is an adult woman who had mild COVID-19 (a few samples of this study predate the infection). Cell type and time point are not known. The genes are TRBV7-9 and TRBJ2-6; no clear D. Sequenced material: PBMCs or a T cell subset sorted from them (not recorded which). CDR3 bases: TGTGCCAGCAGCTTGAGGTCCGGCTCTGGGGCCAACGTCCTGACTTTC. It encodes CASSLRSGSGANVLTF.